This T cell receptor beta chain was captured by sequencing in a study of Graves' ophthalmopathy and Graves' hyperthyroidism. This clonotype showed up many times. What it binds is unknown. Ophthalmopathy cases showed moderate-to-severe activity, scoring CAS ≥3 and NOSPECS ≥4, with duration under 3 months. As diagnostic evidence, clinical symptoms, serum thyroxine, TRAb, thyroid ultrasound and orbital computed tomography were relied upon. As the template, RNA transcripts were used to amplify TCR beta CDR3 regions. HTBI primers primed a first-round RT-PCR, and a second-round multiplex PCR followed. TCRdb fed the multiplex PCR reads into MiXCR, producing one record per CDR3 protein. This table has 350,000 or so distinct CDR3 sequences, roughly a sixth appearing once. The CDR3 is made up of 16 amino acids. Deletions cut 5 bases from V and 0 bases from J, with 14 bases between. Germline loops: CDR1 MNHEY, CDR2 SVGEGT.

Study results and caveats: Most expanded thyroid clonotypes above 0.001 frequency also appeared in blood.

Sample: peripheral blood. The source of this sequence is an adult man with Graves' ophthalmopathy. V usage is TRBV6-2 or TRBV6-3 and J usage is TRBJ1-3; D call uncertain. The CDR3 DNA is TGTGCCAGCAGTGAGATACAGACGAGCTCTGGAAACACCATATATTTT. It specifies CASSEIQTSSGNTIYF.